This entry features one TCR beta chain sequence. This entry is derived from a study of blood T cells in healthy people across ages. The CDR3 has 14 amino acids. Sample-barcoded 5' priming and a J-beta primer mix drove a second PCR of 7 to 11 cycles. TCRdb fed the 5' RACE reads into MiXCR, producing one record per CDR3 protein. Of 550,000 to 650,000 distinct CDR3 sequences in the sample, roughly 31% are singletons; the top ten hold 15% to 18%. The sample comprised blood. The source of this sequence is a woman of 80 years or more in good health. V gene TRBV21-1 combines with J gene TRBJ2-1; TRBD2 is taken as the D call from the table, unchecked against the DNA. TRBV21-1 is annotated as a pseudogene. In nucleotides, the CDR3 is TGTGCCAGCAGTAGGCTAGCGGGTGGGGGCGAGCAGTTCTTC. Translation: CASSRLAGGGEQFF.